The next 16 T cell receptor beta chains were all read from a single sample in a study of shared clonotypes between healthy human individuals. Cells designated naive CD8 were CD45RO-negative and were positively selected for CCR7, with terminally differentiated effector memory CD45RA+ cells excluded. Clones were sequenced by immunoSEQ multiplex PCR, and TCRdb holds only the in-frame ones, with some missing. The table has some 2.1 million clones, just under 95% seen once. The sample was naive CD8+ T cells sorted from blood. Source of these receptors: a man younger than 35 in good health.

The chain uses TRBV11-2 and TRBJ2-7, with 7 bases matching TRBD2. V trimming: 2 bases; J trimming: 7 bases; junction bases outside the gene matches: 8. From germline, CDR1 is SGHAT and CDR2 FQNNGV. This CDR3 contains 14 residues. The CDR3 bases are TGTGCCAGCAGCTTATCTAGCGGCGGGGAGGAGCAGTACTTC. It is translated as CASSLSSGGEEQYF.

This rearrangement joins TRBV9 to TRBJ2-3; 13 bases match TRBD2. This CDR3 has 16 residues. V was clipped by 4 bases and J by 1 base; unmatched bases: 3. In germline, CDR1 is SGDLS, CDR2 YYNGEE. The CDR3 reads CASSSGTSGGTDTQYF. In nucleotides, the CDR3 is TGTGCCAGCAGCTCCGGGACTAGCGGGGGCACAGATACGCAGTATTTT.

The DNA for the CDR3 is TGTGCCAGCAGCTTAGATATAGTACAGGGGATGGATTATGGCGACTACACCTTC. Translating gives CASSLDIVQGMDYGDYTF. This sequence joins TRBV11-2 and TRBJ1-2; 7 bases fit TRBD1. The length of the CDR3 is 18 residues. The V gene's germline CDR1 is SGHAT and CDR2 FQNNGV. V lost 0 bases to trimming and J lost 10 bases; unmatched junction nucleotides: 20.

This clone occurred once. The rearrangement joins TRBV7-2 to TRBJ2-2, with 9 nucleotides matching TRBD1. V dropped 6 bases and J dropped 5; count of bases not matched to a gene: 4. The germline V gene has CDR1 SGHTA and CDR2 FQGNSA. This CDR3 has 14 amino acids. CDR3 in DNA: TGTGCCAGCAGGGGGACAGGGTGGACCGGGGAGCTGTTTTTT. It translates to CASRGTGWTGELFF.

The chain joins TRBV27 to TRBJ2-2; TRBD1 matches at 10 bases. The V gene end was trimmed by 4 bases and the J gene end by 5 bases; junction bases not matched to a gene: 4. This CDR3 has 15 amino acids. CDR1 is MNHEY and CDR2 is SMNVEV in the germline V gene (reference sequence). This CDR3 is CASSWGQGLTGELFF. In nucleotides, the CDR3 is TGTGCCAGCAGTTGGGGACAGGGGTTGACCGGGGAGCTGTTTTTT.

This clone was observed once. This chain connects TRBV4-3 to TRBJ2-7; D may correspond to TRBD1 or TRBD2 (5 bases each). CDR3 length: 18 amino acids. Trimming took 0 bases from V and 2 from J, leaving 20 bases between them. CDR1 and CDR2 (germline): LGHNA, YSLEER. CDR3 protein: CASSQEPYPERGTYEQYF. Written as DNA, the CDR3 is TGCGCCAGCAGCCAAGAACCTTATCCTGAGAGGGGTACCTACGAGCAGTACTTC.

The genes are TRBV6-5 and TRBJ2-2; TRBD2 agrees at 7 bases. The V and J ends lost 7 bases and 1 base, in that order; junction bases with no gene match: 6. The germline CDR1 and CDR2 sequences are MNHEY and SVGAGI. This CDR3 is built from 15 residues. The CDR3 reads CASTGAGQNTGELFF. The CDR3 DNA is TGTGCCAGCACCGGAGCGGGGCAGAACACCGGGGAGCTGTTTTTT.

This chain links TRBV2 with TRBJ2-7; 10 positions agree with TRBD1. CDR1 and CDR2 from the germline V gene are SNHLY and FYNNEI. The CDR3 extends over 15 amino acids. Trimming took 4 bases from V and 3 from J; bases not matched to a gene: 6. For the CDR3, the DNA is TGTGCCAGCAGTGTTGTGGGGACAGGGGTCTACGAGCAGTACTTC. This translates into CASSVVGTGVYEQYF.

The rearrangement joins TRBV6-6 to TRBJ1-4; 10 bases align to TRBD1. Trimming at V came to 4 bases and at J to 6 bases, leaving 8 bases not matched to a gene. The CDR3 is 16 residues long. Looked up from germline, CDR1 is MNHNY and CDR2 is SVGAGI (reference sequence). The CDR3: CASSFNSGTGDEKLFF. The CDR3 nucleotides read TGTGCCAGCAGTTTCAACTCCGGGACAGGGGATGAAAAACTGTTTTTT.

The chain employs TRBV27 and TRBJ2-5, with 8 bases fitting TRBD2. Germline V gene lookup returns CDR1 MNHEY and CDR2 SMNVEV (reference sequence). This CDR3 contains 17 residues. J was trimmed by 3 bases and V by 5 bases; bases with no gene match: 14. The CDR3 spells CASSAGEGSGVKETQYF. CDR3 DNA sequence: TGTGCCAGCAGTGCGGGGGAGGGTAGCGGGGTAAAAGAGACCCAGTACTTC.

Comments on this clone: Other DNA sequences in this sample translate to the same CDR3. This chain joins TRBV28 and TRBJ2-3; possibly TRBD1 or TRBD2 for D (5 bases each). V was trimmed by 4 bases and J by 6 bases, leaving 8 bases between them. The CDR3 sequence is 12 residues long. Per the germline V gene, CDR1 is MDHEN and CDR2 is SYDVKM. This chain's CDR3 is CASSSWGDTQYF. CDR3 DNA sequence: TGTGCCAGCAGTTCCTGGGGGGATACGCAGTATTTT.

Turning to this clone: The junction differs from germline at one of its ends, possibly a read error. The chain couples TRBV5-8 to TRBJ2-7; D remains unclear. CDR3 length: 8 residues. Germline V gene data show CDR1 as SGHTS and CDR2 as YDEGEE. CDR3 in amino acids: CASSPPGF. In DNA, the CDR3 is TGTGCCAGCAGCCCCCCAGGCTTC.

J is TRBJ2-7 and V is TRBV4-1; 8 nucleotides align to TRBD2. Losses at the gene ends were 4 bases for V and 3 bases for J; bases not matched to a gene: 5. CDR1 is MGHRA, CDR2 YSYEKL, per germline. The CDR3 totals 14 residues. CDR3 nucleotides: TGCGCCAGCAGCCCCCTAGCGGGCCACTACGAGCAGTACTTC. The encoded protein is CASSPLAGHYEQYF.

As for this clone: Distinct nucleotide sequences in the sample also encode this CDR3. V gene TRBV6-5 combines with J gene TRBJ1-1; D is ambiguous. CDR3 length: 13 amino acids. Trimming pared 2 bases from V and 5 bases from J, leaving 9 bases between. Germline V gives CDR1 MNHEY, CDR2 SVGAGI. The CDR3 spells CASSYGVGTEAFF. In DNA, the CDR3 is TGTGCCAGCAGTTACGGGGTGGGGACTGAAGCTTTCTTT.

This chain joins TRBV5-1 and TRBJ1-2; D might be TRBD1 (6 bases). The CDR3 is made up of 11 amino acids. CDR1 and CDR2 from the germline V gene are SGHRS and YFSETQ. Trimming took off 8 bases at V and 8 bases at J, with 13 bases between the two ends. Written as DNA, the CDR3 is TGCGCCAGGGGGGCAGGCTACGGCTACACCTTC. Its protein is CARGAGYGYTF.

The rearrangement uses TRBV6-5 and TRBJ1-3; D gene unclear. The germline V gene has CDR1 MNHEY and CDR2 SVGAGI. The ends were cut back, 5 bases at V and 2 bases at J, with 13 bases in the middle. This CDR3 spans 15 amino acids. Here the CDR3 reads CASSPGPFPGNTIYF. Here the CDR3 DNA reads TGTGCCAGCAGTCCGGGCCCTTTCCCTGGAAACACCATATATTTT.